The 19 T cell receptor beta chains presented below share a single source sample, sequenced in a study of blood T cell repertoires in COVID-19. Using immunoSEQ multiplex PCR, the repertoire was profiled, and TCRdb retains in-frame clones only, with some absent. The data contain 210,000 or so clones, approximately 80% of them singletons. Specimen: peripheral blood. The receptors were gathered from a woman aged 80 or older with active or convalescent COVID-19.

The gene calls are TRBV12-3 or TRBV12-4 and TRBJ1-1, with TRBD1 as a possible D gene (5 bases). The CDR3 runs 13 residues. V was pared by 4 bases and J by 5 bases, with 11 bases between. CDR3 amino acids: CASSSQGPTEAFF. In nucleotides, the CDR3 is TGTGCCAGCAGTTCCCAGGGTCCAACTGAAGCTTTCTTT.

CDR3 DNA: TGTGCCACCATCAAGGACACGACTTTTCAGCCCCAGCATTTT. This translates into CATIKDTTFQPQHF. V usage is TRBV6-5 and J usage is TRBJ1-5; the D gene is possibly TRBD1 (5 bases). This CDR3 has 14 amino acids. From germline, CDR1 is MNHEY and CDR2 SVGAGI. Trimming stripped 10 bases from V and 6 bases from J, with 19 bases between.

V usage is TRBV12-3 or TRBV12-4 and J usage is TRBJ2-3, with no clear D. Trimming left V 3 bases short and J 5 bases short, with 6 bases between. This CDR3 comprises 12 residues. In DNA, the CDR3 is TGTGCCAGCAGTTTGTTCCGAGATACGCAGTATTTT. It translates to CASSLFRDTQYF.

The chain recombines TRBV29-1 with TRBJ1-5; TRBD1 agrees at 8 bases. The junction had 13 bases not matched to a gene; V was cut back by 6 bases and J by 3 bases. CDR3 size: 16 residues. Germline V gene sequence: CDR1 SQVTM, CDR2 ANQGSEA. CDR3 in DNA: TGCAGCGTCATTCCGGGGACAGGTGGACTCAATCAGCCCCAGCATTTT. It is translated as CSVIPGTGGLNQPQHF.

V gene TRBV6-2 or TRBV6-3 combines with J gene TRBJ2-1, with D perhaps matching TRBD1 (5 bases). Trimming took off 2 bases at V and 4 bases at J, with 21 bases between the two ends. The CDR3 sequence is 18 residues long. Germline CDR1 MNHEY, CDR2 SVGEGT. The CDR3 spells CASSYDPDRFQTYNEQFF. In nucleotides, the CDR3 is TGTGCCAGCAGTTACGACCCCGACAGATTCCAAACATACAATGAGCAGTTCTTC.

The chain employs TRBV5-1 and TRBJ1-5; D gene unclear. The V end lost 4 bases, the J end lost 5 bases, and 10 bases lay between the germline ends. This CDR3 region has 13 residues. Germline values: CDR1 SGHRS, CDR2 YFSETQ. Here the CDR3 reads CASSAGVDQPQHF. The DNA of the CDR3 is TGCGCCAGCAGCGCGGGAGTGGATCAGCCCCAGCATTTT.

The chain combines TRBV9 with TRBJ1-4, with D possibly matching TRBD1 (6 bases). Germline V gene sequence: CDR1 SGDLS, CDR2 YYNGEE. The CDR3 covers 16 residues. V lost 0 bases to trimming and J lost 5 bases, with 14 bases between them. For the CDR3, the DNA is TGTGCCAGCAGCGTAGCTTTTGGACAGTTGAATGAAAAACTGTTTTTT. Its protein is CASSVAFGQLNEKLFF.

The CDR3: CASSEQGASGELFF. Written as DNA, the CDR3 is TGTGCCAGCAGTGAACAGGGGGCGAGCGGGGAGCTGTTTTTT. The chain is built from TRBV2 and TRBJ2-2; TRBD1 aligns across 8 bases. V was clipped by 2 bases and J by 7 bases; unmatched bases: 3. Germline V CDR1 and CDR2: SNHLY, FYNNEI. This CDR3 is 14 amino acids long.

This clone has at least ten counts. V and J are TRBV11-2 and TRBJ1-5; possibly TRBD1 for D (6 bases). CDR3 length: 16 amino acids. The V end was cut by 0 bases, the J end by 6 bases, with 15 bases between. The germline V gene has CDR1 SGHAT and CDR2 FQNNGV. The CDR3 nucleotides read TGTGCCAGCAGCTTAGATTCGTCAGGGGTCGGTCAGCCCCAGCATTTT. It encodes CASSLDSSGVGQPQHF. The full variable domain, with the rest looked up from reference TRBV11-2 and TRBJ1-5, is EAGVAQSPRYKIIEKRQSVAFWCNPISGHATLYWYQQILGQGPKLLIQFQNNGVVDDSQLPKDRFSAERLKGVDSTLKIQPAKLEDSAVYLCASSLDSSGVGQPQHFGDGTRLSIL.

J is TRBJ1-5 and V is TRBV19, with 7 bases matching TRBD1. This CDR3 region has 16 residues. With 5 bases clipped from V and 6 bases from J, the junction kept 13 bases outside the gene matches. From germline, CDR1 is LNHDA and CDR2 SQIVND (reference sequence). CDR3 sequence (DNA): TGTGCCAGTAGTGGAAACAGGGGTTTCATGGGTCAGCCCCAGCATTTT. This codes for CASSGNRGFMGQPQHF.

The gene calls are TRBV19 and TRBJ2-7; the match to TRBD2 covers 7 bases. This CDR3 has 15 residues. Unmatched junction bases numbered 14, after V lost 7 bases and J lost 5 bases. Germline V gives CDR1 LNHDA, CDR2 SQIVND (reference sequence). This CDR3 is CASIPPGAGTHEQYF. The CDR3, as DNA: TGTGCCAGTATACCACCAGGAGCGGGAACCCACGAGCAGTACTTC.

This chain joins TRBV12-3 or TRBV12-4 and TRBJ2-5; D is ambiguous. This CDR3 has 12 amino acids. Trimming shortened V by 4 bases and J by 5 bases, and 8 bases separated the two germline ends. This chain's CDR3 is CASSSPRETQYF. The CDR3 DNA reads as TGTGCCAGCAGTTCCCCCAGGGAGACCCAGTACTTC.

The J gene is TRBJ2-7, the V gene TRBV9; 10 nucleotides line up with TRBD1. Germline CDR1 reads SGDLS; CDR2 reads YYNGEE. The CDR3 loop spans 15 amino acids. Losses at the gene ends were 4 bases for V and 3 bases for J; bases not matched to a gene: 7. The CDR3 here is CASSLGGQGIYEQYF. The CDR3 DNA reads TGTGCCAGCAGCCTGGGGGGACAGGGGATCTACGAGCAGTACTTC. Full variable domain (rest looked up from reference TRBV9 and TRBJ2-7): DSGVTQTPKHLITATGQRVTLRCSPRSGDLSVYWYQQSLDQGLQFLIQYYNGEERAKGNILERFSAQQFPDLHSELNLSSLELGDSALYFCASSLGGQGIYEQYFGPGTRLTVT.

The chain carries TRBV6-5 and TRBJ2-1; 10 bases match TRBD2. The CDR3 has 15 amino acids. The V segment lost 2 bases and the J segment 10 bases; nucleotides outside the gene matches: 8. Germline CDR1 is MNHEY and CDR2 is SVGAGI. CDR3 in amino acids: CASSYGASGRSEQFF. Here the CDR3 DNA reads TGTGCCAGCAGTTACGGCGCTAGCGGGAGAAGCGAGCAGTTCTTC.

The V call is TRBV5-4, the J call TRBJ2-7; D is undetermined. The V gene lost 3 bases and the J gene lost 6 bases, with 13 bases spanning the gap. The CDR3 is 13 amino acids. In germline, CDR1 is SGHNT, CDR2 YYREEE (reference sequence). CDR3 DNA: TGTGCCAGCAGCTCCCGCGTAGAACGCGAGCAGTACTTC. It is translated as CASSSRVEREQYF.

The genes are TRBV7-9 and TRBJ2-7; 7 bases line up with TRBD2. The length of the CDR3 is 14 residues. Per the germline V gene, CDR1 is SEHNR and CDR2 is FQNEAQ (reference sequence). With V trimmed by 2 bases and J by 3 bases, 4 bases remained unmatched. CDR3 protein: CASSLLGGNYEQYF. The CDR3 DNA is TGTGCCAGCAGCTTACTGGGGGGGAACTACGAGCAGTACTTC.

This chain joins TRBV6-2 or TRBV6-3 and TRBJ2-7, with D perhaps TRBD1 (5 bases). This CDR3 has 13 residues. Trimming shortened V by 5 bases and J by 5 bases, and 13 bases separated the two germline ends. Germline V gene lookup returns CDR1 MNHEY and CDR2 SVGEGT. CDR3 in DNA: TGTGCCAGCAGTCTTGACAGTCCTCACGAGCAGTACTTC. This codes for CASSLDSPHEQYF.

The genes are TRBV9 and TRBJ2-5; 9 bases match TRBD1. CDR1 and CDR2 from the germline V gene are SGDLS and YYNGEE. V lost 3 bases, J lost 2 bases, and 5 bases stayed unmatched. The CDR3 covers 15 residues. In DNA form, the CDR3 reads TGTGCCAGCAGCGCCGGTGACAGGGGGCAAGAGACCCAGTACTTC. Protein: CASSAGDRGQETQYF.

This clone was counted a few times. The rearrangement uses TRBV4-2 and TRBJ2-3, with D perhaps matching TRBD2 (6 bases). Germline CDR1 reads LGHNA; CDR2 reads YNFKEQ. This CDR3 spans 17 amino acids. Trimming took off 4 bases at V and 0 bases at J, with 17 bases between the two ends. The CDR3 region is CASSRLGGLSSTDTQYF. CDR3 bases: TGTGCCAGCAGCCGACTAGGAGGGCTTAGTAGCACAGATACGCAGTATTTT.